Listed here is a single T cell receptor (beta chain). This sample stems from a study of CD8+ T cells in alopecia areata. Extracted RNA was reverse transcribed, and the resulting cDNA served as sequencing template. Sequencing was performed with immunoSEQ multiplex PCR; in TCRdb, only in-frame clones are kept and a portion is missing. The sample shows approximately 200,000 clones, 60% of them seen only once. The CDR3 loop spans 14 amino acids. In germline, CDR1 is MDHEN, CDR2 SYDVKM. V shed 4 bases, J shed 7 bases, and the junction held 5 bases outside the gene matches. The treatment here: oral pan-JAK inhibitor, 5-10 mg twice daily. As part of sample collection, lesional scalp punch biopsies and peripheral blood were taken from alopecia areata patients.

The starting material was CD4+ T cells sorted from blood, obtained at week 4, from a patient treated with tofacitinib. This clonotype originated in a human donor with alopecia areata. The chain combines TRBV28 with TRBJ2-5, with TRBD1 matching 11 bases. The chain's CDR3 is CASSSGQGARTQYF. The CDR3 DNA follows: TGTGCCAGCAGTTCCGGACAGGGGGCGAGGACCCAGTACTTC.